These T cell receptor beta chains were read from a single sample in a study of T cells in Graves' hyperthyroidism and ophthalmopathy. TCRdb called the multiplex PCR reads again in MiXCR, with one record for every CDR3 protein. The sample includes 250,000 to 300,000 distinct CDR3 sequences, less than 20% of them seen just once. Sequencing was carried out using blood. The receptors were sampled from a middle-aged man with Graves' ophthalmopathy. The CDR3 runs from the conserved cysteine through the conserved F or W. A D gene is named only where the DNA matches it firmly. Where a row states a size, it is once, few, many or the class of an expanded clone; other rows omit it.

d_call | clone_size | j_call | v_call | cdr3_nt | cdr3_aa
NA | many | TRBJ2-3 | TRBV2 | TGTGCCAGCAGTAGAGACGCAGATACGCAGTATTTT | CASSRDADTQYF
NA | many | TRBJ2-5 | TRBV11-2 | TGTGCCAGCAGCTTAGATCGCCAGGGTCAGTACTTC | CASSLDRQGQYF
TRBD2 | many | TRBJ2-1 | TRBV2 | TGTGCCAGCAGCGAACTAGCGGGTACTAACAATGAGCAGTTCTTC | CASSELAGTNNEQFF
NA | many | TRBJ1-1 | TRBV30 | TGTGCCTGGAGTGTCATGAACACTGAAGCTTTCTTT | CAWSVMNTEAFF
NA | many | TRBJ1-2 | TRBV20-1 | TGCAGTGCGCCGACTGACTGGCCTGGCTACACCTTC | CSAPTDWPGYTF
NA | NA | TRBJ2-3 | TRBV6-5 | TGTGCCAGCAGTTACTCGATCTCGGGTTTGGCAGATACGCAGTATTTT | CASSYSISGLADTQYF
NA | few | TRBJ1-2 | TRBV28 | TGTGCCAGCAGTTTTCCACCGGGTCTGGAGGGCTACACCTTC | CASSFPPGLEGYTF
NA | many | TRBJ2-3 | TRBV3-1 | TGTGCCAGCAGCCCCACCCCTATGGCGGGGCACACAGATACGCAGTATTTT | CASSPTPMAGHTDTQYF
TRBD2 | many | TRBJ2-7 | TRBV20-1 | TGCAGTGCTAGAGTGCGGGAGATTGGCTACGAGCAGTACTTC | CSARVREIGYEQYF
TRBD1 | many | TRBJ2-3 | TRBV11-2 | TGTGCCAGCAGCTTAGATCGGGCAGGGGGAGATACGCAGTATTTT | CASSLDRAGGDTQYF
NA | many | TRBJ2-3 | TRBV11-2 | TGTGCCAGCAGCCTCGACTATACGCAGTATTTT | CASSLDYTQYF
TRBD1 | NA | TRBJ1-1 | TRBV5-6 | TGTGCCAGCAGCTTGGGGCGACAGGGTCGGAACACTGAAGCTTTCTTT | CASSLGRQGRNTEAFF
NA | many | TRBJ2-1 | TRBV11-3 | TGTGCCAGCAGCTTAGATTTAAACGGCGAGCAGTTCTTC | CASSLDLNGEQFF
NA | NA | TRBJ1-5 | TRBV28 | TGTGCCAGCAGCACTACACTCCAACAGCATTTT | CASSTTLQQHF
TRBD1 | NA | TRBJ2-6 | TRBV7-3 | TGTGCCAGCAGCTTGCGACAGGGGGCGCGAGGTGGGGCCAACGTCCTGACTTTC | CASSLRQGARGGANVLTF
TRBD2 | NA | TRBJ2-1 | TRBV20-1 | TGCAGTGCTTCTCGGGGACTAGCGGGAGGAACCAATGAGCAGTTCTTC | CSASRGLAGGTNEQFF
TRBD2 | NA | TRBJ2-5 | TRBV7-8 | TGTGCCAGCAGCTTACGCCTAGCGGGTAGAGAGTCCCAGTACTTC | CASSLRLAGRESQYF
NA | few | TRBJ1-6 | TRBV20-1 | TGCAGTGCGCCCCGGTGGTCCCGAAGAGATAATTCACCCCTCCACTTT | CSAPRWSRRDNSPLHF
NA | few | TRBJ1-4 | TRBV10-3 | TGTGCCATCAGTGAGTTGTTTAATGAAAAACTGTTTTTT | CAISELFNEKLFF
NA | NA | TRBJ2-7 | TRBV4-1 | TGCGCCAGCAGCCAAGAAGGGCCAAACTACGAGCAGTACTTC | CASSQEGPNYEQYF
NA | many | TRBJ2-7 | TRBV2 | TGTGCCAGCAGTGAAGCGCTTCTTCCGGCCGAGCAGTACTTC | CASSEALLPAEQYF
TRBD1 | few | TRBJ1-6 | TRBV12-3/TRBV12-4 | TGTGCCAGCAGTTTAGCCCATCCCGGGACAGGGGGTTCACCCCTCCACTTT | CASSLAHPGTGGSPLHF
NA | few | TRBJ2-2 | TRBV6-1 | TGTGCCAGCAGACGACAGGAGAACACCGGGGAGCTGTTTTTT | CASRRQENTGELFF
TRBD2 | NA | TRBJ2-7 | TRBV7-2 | TGTGCCAGCAGCCGCCCCGGACTAGTGTCTATCCACGAGCAGTACTTC | CASSRPGLVSIHEQYF
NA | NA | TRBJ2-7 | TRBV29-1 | TGCAGCGTTGGGGGCAGTGTCTCCTACGAGCAGTACTTC | CSVGGSVSYEQYF
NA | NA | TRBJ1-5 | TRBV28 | TGTGCCACCAACCGGGGGCGGGAGCCCCAGCATTTT | CATNRGREPQHF
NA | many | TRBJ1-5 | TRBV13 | TGTGCCAGCAGCTTATCTCGGGGGAGCAATCAGCCCCAGCATTTT | CASSLSRGSNQPQHF
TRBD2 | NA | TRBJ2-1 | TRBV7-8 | TGTGCCAGCAGCACGGGACTAGCAGGGAATGAGCAGTTCTTC | CASSTGLAGNEQFF
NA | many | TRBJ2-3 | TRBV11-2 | TGTGCCAGCAGCCAGGGGCTAGCGGCAAACACAGATACGCAGTATTTT | CASSQGLAANTDTQYF
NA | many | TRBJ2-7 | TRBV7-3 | TGTGCCAGCAGCTTGACCCCCAGGGGCGAGCAGTACTTC | CASSLTPRGEQYF
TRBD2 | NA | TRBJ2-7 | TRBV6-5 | TGTGCCAGCAGTTACGGCGGGAGCCCTTACGAGCAGTACTTC | CASSYGGSPYEQYF
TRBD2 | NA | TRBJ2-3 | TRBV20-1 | TGCAGCTTGACTAGCGGGAGTACAGATGCGCAGTATTTT | CSLTSGSTDAQYF
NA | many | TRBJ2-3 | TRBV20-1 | TGCAGTGCTAAAGCACATACTAGCACAGATACGCAGTATTTT | CSAKAHTSTDTQYF